A selection of T cell receptor beta chains follows, all from one sample in a study of identical twins. TCRdb passed the 5' RACE reads through MiXCR, listing each CDR3 protein once. The sample has 1.5 million to 2 million distinct CDR3 sequences; roughly 35% are singletons. Source material: cord blood. The receptor set was obtained from a newborn girl in good health. The CDR3 runs from the conserved cysteine through the conserved F or W. A D gene is named only where the DNA matches it firmly. Size tells how often a clone was seen (once, few, many) or the class of an expanded clone, and some rows leave it out.

J gene	D gene	clone size	V gene	CDR3 protein	CDR3 DNA
TRBJ1-5	.	once	TRBV6-1	CASTPMYGEGPQHF	TGTGCCAGCACCCCGATGTACGGCGAGGGGCCCCAGCATTTT
TRBJ2-7	.	.	TRBV9	CASSVNRKSSYNEQYF	TGTGCCAGCAGCGTAAATCGGAAGAGCTCCTACAATGAGCAGTACTTC
TRBJ2-4	TRBD1	few	TRBV11-3	CASSPTLDRGNIQYF	TGTGCCAGCAGCCCGACCCTGGACAGGGGCAACATTCAGTACTTC
TRBJ2-2	TRBD2	.	TRBV6-6	CASRTRGLAYRELFF	TGTGCCAGCAGAACGAGGGGACTAGCCTATCGGGAGCTGTTTTTT
TRBJ2-7	TRBD1	.	TRBV7-9	CASSLGQGKNEQYF	TGTGCCAGCAGCCTCGGACAGGGGAAGAACGAGCAGTACTTC
TRBJ2-7	TRBD2	many	TRBV20-1	CSARGLAGIYEQYF	TGCAGTGCTAGAGGACTAGCGGGCATCTACGAGCAGTACTTC
TRBJ1-5	.	.	TRBV19	CASSIVGPQPQHF	TGTGCCAGTAGTATAGTGGGGCCGCAGCCCCAGCATTTT
TRBJ2-7	.	.	TRBV5-1	CASSLDQGDEQYF	TGCGCCAGCAGCTTGGATCAGGGCGACGAGCAGTACTTC
TRBJ2-4	.	many	TRBV12-3/TRBV12-4	CASSLGLAAKNIQYF	TGTGCCAGCAGTTTAGGGCTAGCAGCCAAAAACATTCAGTACTTC
TRBJ2-1	TRBD2	.	TRBV20-1	CSARPGGAKEQFF	TGCAGTGCTAGACCCGGGGGGGCAAAGGAGCAGTTCTTC
TRBJ2-7	.	few	TRBV21-1	CASSSRDRAFYEQYF	TGTGCCAGCAGCAGCCGGGACAGGGCGTTCTACGAGCAGTACTTC
TRBJ2-7	.	.	TRBV20-1	CSAIGLAAYNEQYF	TGCAGTGCTATTGGCCTAGCCGCCTACAATGAGCAGTACTTC
TRBJ1-6	.	.	TRBV12-3/TRBV12-4	CASSFGAMNSPLHF	TGTGCCAGCAGTTTCGGGGCTATGAATTCACCCCTCCACTTT
TRBJ2-3	.	few	TRBV5-6	CASSQAIKGTDTQYF	TGTGCCAGCAGCCAGGCGATAAAAGGCACAGATACGCAGTATTTT
TRBJ2-3	.	.	TRBV10-3	CAISEWEGGTDTQYF	TGTGCCATCAGTGAGTGGGAGGGGGGCACAGATACGCAGTATTTT
TRBJ2-7	.	.	TRBV20-1	CSARDSRSHYNEQYF	TGCAGTGCTAGAGATTCCCGGTCCCACTACAATGAGCAGTACTTC
TRBJ2-5	.	few	TRBV10-1	CASSESIRETQYF	TGCGCCAGCAGTGAGTCGATTCGGGAGACCCAGTACTTC
TRBJ2-5	.	.	TRBV10-3	CAISELSGTWQTQYF	TGTGCCATCAGTGAACTTTCCGGGACGTGGCAGACCCAGTACTTC
TRBJ2-1	TRBD2	.	TRBV9	CASSSRGGLATYNEQFF	TGTGCCAGCAGCTCCAGGGGGGGACTAGCTACCTACAATGAGCAGTTCTTC
TRBJ2-7	.	many	TRBV10-3	CAISVRLTTSYEQYF	TGTGCCATCAGTGTTCGGTTGACTACGTCCTACGAGCAGTACTTC
TRBJ2-7	.	.	TRBV7-2	CASSSHLAVSYSEQYF	TGTGCCAGCAGCTCCCATTTGGCCGTTTCCTACAGTGAGCAGTACTTC
TRBJ2-1	.	few	TRBV20-1	CSASGGHNEQFF	TGCAGTGCTAGCGGGGGGCACAATGAGCAGTTCTTC
TRBJ1-1	TRBD1	.	TRBV10-3	CAISRGWKNTEAFF	TGTGCCATCAGCAGGGGGTGGAAGAACACTGAAGCTTTCTTT
TRBJ2-7	.	.	TRBV20-1	CSAGRKTYEQYF	TGCAGTGCTGGACGGAAGACCTACGAGCAGTACTTC
TRBJ2-1	.	many	TRBV27	CASSLPGRSSYNEQFF	TGCGCCAGCAGCCTACCTGGGCGAAGCTCCTACAATGAGCAGTTCTTC
TRBJ2-5	TRBD1	few	TRBV20-1	CSRQGQETQYF	TGCAGTCGACAGGGACAAGAGACCCAGTACTTC
TRBJ1-4	.	.	TRBV10-1	CASSEGQSTNEKLFF	TGCGCCAGCAGTGAGGGACAGTCAACTAATGAAAAACTGTTTTTT
TRBJ1-2	.	.	TRBV10-3	CAFRNRGKTATYGYTF	TGTGCCTTCAGGAATCGGGGCAAGACAGCAACCTATGGCTACACCTTC
TRBJ2-3	TRBD2	few	TRBV5-1	CASSLAGTSEDTQYF	TGCGCCAGCAGCTTGGCCGGGACTAGCGAGGATACGCAGTATTTT
TRBJ2-4	TRBD2	few	TRBV3-1	CASSQSRTSGKNIQYF	TGTGCCAGCAGCCAATCGCGGACTAGCGGGAAAAACATTCAGTACTTC
TRBJ1-6	.	.	TRBV13	CASSLRVVYHNSPLHF	TGTGCCAGCAGCTTAAGGGTAGTGTATCATAATTCACCCCTCCACTTT
TRBJ1-2	.	.	TRBV9	CASSTGAAGPFGSYGYTF	TGTGCCAGCAGCACAGGAGCGGCAGGGCCTTTTGGTAGCTATGGCTACACCTTC
TRBJ2-1	TRBD2	few	TRBV3-1	CASSQAVSGGVTRNEQFF	TGTGCCAGCAGCCAAGCAGTCAGCGGGGGGGTTACCCGCAATGAGCAGTTCTTC
TRBJ2-3	TRBD2	.	TRBV7-8	CASSLRGWGGADTQYF	TGTGCCAGCAGCTTAAGGGGATGGGGGGGGGCAGATACGCAGTATTTT